The sequence of this T cell receptor beta chain was determined in a study of human T cells and chemical hapten exposure. Time point meaning: pre-sensitization, week 0. Treatment denoted: therapeutic diphenylcyclopropenone sensitization with weekly scalp DPC. V lost 0 bases, J lost 4 bases, and 4 bases stayed unmatched. Germline CDR1 SGHRS, CDR2 YFSETQ. The CDR3 consists of 16 residues. TCRdb re-analysed the RACE reads in MiXCR, keeping a single row per CDR3 protein. The data hold 250,000 to 300,000 distinct CDR3 sequences, with over 7.5% observed a single time. The sequence was obtained from a man younger than 30 with alopecia areata. Some clones in this sample may be carry-over from other donors' samples. The sample in question was whole blood, obtained in connection with sensitization to the hapten diphenylcyclopropenone (DPC). This rearrangement joins TRBV5-1 to TRBJ2-6; 7 bases line up with TRBD1. The chain's CDR3 is CASSLEGARGANVLTF. CDR3 in DNA: TGCGCCAGCAGCTTGGAGGGGGCGCGAGGGGCCAACGTCCTGACTTTC.